The 26 T cell receptor beta chains below come from one sample, sequenced in a study of T cell repertoires in cytomegalovirus infection. TCRdb called the reads again in MiXCR, with one record for every CDR3 protein. Among a few hundred thousand distinct CDR3 sequences listed, roughly 15% were seen once. The sample consisted of PBMCs. Receptors were obtained from a human donor in good health (CMV status not recorded). Some clones in this sample may be carry-over from other donors' samples.

This clonotype was detected ten times or more. The chain employs TRBV4-2 and TRBJ1-5; D uncertain. V was trimmed by 0 bases and J by 0 bases, leaving 12 bases between them. Germline V gene data show CDR1 as LGHNA and CDR2 as YNFKEQ. CDR3 length equals 17 residues. Here the CDR3 reads CASSQDFTRNSNQPQHF. The CDR3 DNA sequence: TGTGCCAGCAGCCAAGATTTTACAAGAAATAGCAATCAGCCCCAGCATTTT.

The chain combines TRBV7-8 with TRBJ1-5, with D maybe TRBD1 (6 bases). Deletions cut 2 bases from V and 2 bases from J, with 16 bases between. CDR3 length: 17 amino acids. The V gene's germline CDR1 is SGHVS and CDR2 FQNEAQ. The CDR3 here is CASSLRPGAGGNQPQHF. The CDR3 DNA reads TGTGCCAGCAGCTTACGTCCGGGGGCCGGCGGCAATCAGCCCCAGCATTTT.

The chain carries TRBV6-2 or TRBV6-3 and TRBJ2-5; D unresolved. Germline CDR1 reads MNHEY; CDR2 reads SVGEGT. CDR3 length: 12 residues. Trimming shortened V by 6 bases and J by 7 bases, and 12 bases separated the two germline ends. In DNA form, the CDR3 reads TGTGCCAGCAGCCCAGTTATAGGGACCCAGTACTTC. This encodes CASSPVIGTQYF.

This clonotype was recorded many times. This chain links TRBV4-1 with TRBJ2-3, with TRBD1 as a possible D gene (6 bases). Germline V gene data show CDR1 as MGHRA and CDR2 as YSYEKL. Trimming pared 1 base from V and 9 bases from J, leaving 20 bases between. The CDR3 length is 16 residues. The CDR3 protein is CASSQVGAVLTRTQYF. CDR3 DNA: TGCGCCAGCAGCCAAGTGGGGGCGGTACTTACAAGAACGCAGTATTTT.

The chain links TRBV6-2 or TRBV6-3 to TRBJ2-7, with 7 bases identical to TRBD2. After removal of 2 bases from V and 6 bases from J, the junction contained 13 bases not matched to a gene. The CDR3 is 16 residues long. Germline V gene data show CDR1 as MNHEY and CDR2 as SVGEGT. DNA for the CDR3: TGTGCCAGCAGTTACGAAAACCAAAGAGCGGGGCGCGAGCAGTACTTC. It is translated as CASSYENQRAGREQYF.

The V call is TRBV12-3 or TRBV12-4, the J call TRBJ2-3; 7 bases map to TRBD2. V trimming: 6 bases; J trimming: 5 bases; junction bases outside the gene matches: 11. The CDR3 length is 15 residues. The CDR3 DNA reads TGTGCCAGCAGCCGTACTAGCGTCGCGGGAGATACGCAGTATTTT. Its translation: CASSRTSVAGDTQYF.

This clonotype was observed many times. The rearrangement uses TRBV7-2 and TRBJ1-5; weak D call: TRBD1 (5 bases). CDR1 is SGHTA and CDR2 is FQGNSA in the germline V gene. V lost 0 bases, J lost 6 bases, and 15 bases lay in between. The CDR3 runs 16 residues. The CDR3 loop reads CASSLAPSGGIQPQHF. The CDR3 bases are TGTGCCAGCAGCTTAGCCCCTTCGGGGGGAATTCAGCCCCAGCATTTT.

The genes are TRBV18 and TRBJ1-4; no clear D gene. Germline V gene data show CDR1 as KGHSH and CDR2 as LQKENI. Trimming took off 3 bases at V and 4 bases at J, with 15 bases between the two ends. This CDR3 is built from 16 residues. DNA of the CDR3: TGTGCCAGCTCACCCTTAACTGGGCGGATTAATGAAAAACTGTTTTTT. Protein: CASSPLTGRINEKLFF.

The chain links TRBV7-9 to TRBJ1-6, with D uncertain. Germline values: CDR1 SEHNR, CDR2 FQNEAQ (reference sequence). This CDR3 contains 13 residues. V was pared by 0 bases and J by 7 bases, with 4 bases between. The chain's CDR3 is CASSLARNSPLHF. CDR3 DNA: TGTGCCAGCAGCTTAGCCAGAAATTCACCCCTCCACTTT.

The DNA of the CDR3 is TGTGCCAGCAGCCCTATGGCAGGGGCACAACTGTTTTTT. This codes for CASSPMAGAQLFF. The V gene is TRBV7-9, the J gene TRBJ1-4; possibly TRBD1 for D (6 bases). Germline lookup yields CDR1 SEHNR and CDR2 FQNEAQ (reference sequence). Deletions cut 5 bases from V and 12 bases from J, with 16 bases between. The CDR3 extends over 13 amino acids. Using reference TRBV7-9 and TRBJ1-4 for the parts outside the CDR3, the full variable domain is DTGVSQNPRHKITKRGQNVTFRCDPISEHNRLYWYRQTLGQGPEFLTYFQNEAQLEKSRLLSDRFSAERPKGSFSTLEIQRTEQGDSAMYLCASSPMAGAQLFFGSGTQLSVL.

This clonotype was seen at least ten times. This chain connects TRBV6-6 to TRBJ2-7, with 9 nucleotides matching TRBD1. CDR1 is MNHNY and CDR2 is SVGAGI in the germline V gene (reference sequence). The junction had 7 bases not matched to a gene; V was cut back by 4 bases and J by 6 bases. The CDR3 has 14 residues. The DNA of the CDR3 is TGTGCCAGCAGTTTCCGGGACAGGGCAAGCGAGCAGTACTTC. It yields the protein CASSFRDRASEQYF.

This clonotype was observed many times. The rearrangement joins TRBV7-2 to TRBJ1-1, with a possible D match to TRBD1 (5 bases). Germline assignment: CDR1 SGHTA and CDR2 FQGNSA. V lost 1 base and J 2 bases, leaving 29 bases between the germline ends. The CDR3 extends over 21 amino acids. The CDR3 nucleotides are TGTGCCAGCAGCTTAGTCGCGGTACAGAGTATGAGACTAGGGGCAAACACTGAAGCTTTCTTT. Protein sequence: CASSLVAVQSMRLGANTEAFF. Complete variable domain (other parts from reference TRBV7-2 and TRBJ1-1): GAGVSQSPSNKVTEKGKDVELRCDPISGHTALYWYRQSLGQGLEFLIYFQGNSAPDKSGLPSDRFSAERTGGSVSTLTIQRTQQEDSAVYLCASSLVAVQSMRLGANTEAFFGQGTRLTVV.

This clonotype turned up a few times. The chain uses TRBV24-1 and TRBJ2-7; TRBD2 is a possible D gene (5 bases). The CDR3 length is 13 residues. Germline lookup yields CDR1 KGHDR and CDR2 SFDVKD. The V end was cut by 9 bases, the J end by 2 bases, with 13 bases between. CDR3 bases: TGTGCCACCGGAGGACGCGGCACCTACGAGCAGTACTTC. Translated, it gives CATGGRGTYEQYF.

This clonotype occurred many times. J is TRBJ2-7 and V is TRBV7-2; 14 bases agree with TRBD2. V lost 3 bases and J lost 4; bases outside the gene matches: 5. There are 16 residues in the CDR3. CDR1 is SGHTA and CDR2 is FQGNSA in the germline V gene. The CDR3 is CASSFSGLAGGYEQYF. CDR3 DNA: TGTGCCAGCAGCTTTTCTGGACTAGCGGGGGGATACGAGCAGTACTTC.

This clonotype was seen repeatedly, ten times or more. The chain carries TRBV7-8 and TRBJ2-1; 9 bases match TRBD1. V gave up 6 bases and J gave up 1 base; unmatched junction bases: 4. The length of the CDR3 is 15 residues. Per germline, CDR1 SGHVS and CDR2 FQNEAQ. The CDR3: CASSEGQGSYNEQFF. CDR3 bases: TGTGCCAGCAGTGAAGGACAGGGGTCCTACAATGAGCAGTTCTTC.

V gene TRBV18 combines with J gene TRBJ2-2; D unclear. The V end was cut by 0 bases, the J end by 2 bases, with 10 bases between. Germline CDR1 reads KGHSH; CDR2 reads LQKENI. The CDR3 totals 16 residues. Here the CDR3 reads CASSPPSRLNTGELFF. The CDR3 DNA reads TGTGCCAGCTCACCACCGTCCAGGTTAAACACCGGGGAGCTGTTTTTT.

This clonotype was detected a few times. The chain joins TRBV15 to TRBJ2-1; D not certain. Trimming pared 5 bases from V and 6 bases from J, leaving 14 bases between. Germline CDR1 LNHNV, CDR2 YYDKDF (reference sequence). The CDR3 consists of 14 residues. The CDR3 coding sequence is TGTGCCACCAGCCGGAGTCCTGGCCGCAATGAGCAGTTCTTC. Translation: CATSRSPGRNEQFF.

The chain is built from TRBV2 and TRBJ1-1; TRBD1 aligns across 9 bases. CDR3 length: 13 residues. Germline trimming cut 4 bases from V and 8 bases from J; bases unmatched to any gene: 5. Germline V gene data show CDR1 as SNHLY and CDR2 as FYNNEI. The CDR3 sequence: CASSVNRGPEAFF. The CDR3 DNA follows: TGTGCCAGCAGTGTCAACAGGGGGCCCGAAGCTTTCTTT. The whole variable domain, filled in from reference TRBV2 and TRBJ1-1, reads EPEVTQTPSHQVTQMGQEVILRCVPISNHLYFYWYRQILGQKVEFLVSFYNNEISEKSEIFDDQFSVERPDGSNFTLKIRSTKLEDSAMYFCASSVNRGPEAFFGQGTRLTVV.

The chain uses TRBV28 and TRBJ1-5, with D tentatively TRBD1 (6 bases). The CDR3 covers 14 residues. The V gene lost 6 bases and the J gene lost 6 bases, with 15 bases spanning the gap. The V gene's germline CDR1 is MDHEN and CDR2 SYDVKM. The CDR3 DNA reads TGTGCCAGCAGCCAAACAGGGATTTTTCAGCCCCAGCATTTT. This codes for CASSQTGIFQPQHF.

This clonotype was observed at least ten times. This chain joins TRBV24-1 and TRBJ2-1, with D hard to call. The CDR3 is 12 residues long. Trimming took off 5 bases at V and 5 bases at J, with 6 bases between the two ends. CDR1 and CDR2 (germline): KGHDR, SFDVKD. The CDR3 nucleotides are TGTGCCACCAGTGTGTCCCACAATGAGCAGTTCTTC. Amino acid sequence: CATSVSHNEQFF.

The chain recombines TRBV28 with TRBJ2-2, with TRBD2 matching over 8 bases. With V trimmed by 5 bases and J by 2 bases, 10 bases remained unmatched. The CDR3 runs 17 residues. Germline V CDR1 and CDR2: MDHEN, SYDVKM. This chain's CDR3 is CASSNVPAGGNTGELFF. The DNA of the CDR3 is TGTGCCAGCAGTAACGTTCCCGCGGGGGGAAACACCGGGGAGCTGTTTTTT.

This clonotype has at least ten counts. This chain connects TRBV20-1 to TRBJ2-4; 7 positions match TRBD2. This CDR3 is built from 16 residues. Trimming took 3 bases from V and 1 from J; bases not matched to a gene: 9. Germline V gene data show CDR1 as DFQATT and CDR2 as SNEGSKA (reference sequence). As DNA, the CDR3 is TGCAGTGCTAGGAGCGGGACGCCCACGGCCAAAAACATTCAGTACTTC. Its protein product is CSARSGTPTAKNIQYF.

This clonotype has at least ten counts. V usage is TRBV2 and J usage is TRBJ1-2; D unclear. The CDR3 covers 12 residues. The germline CDR1 and CDR2 sequences are SNHLY and FYNNEI. Trimming shortened V by 9 bases and J by 4 bases, and 12 bases separated the two germline ends. Here the CDR3 reads CARASIGYGYTF. CDR3 nucleotide sequence: TGTGCCAGGGCGTCAATCGGCTATGGCTACACCTTC.

This clonotype was observed a few times. This chain links TRBV12-5 with TRBJ2-2; 9 bases fit TRBD1. CDR1 and CDR2 from the germline V gene are LGHNT and FRNRAP. This CDR3 is built from 15 residues. J was trimmed by 5 bases and V by 6 bases; bases with no gene match: 7. The CDR3, as DNA: TGTGCTAGTGGCCCGGGACAGGGATCGACCGGGGAGCTGTTTTTT. It is translated as CASGPGQGSTGELFF.

With respect to this clonotype: This may arise from a read error, as a much more abundant clone is one base away. The J gene is TRBJ1-2, the V gene TRBV12-3 or TRBV12-4, with D hard to call. The CDR3 is 15 amino acids. Trimming took off 5 bases at V and 4 bases at J, with 17 bases between the two ends. As DNA, the CDR3 is TGTGCCAGCAGTCCCGACAAGGTTCTCGGCTATGGCTACACCTTC. It translates to CASSPDKVLGYGYTF.

Many counts were recorded for this clonotype. This rearrangement joins TRBV11-2 to TRBJ2-6; D is unclear. V was pared by 5 bases and J by 1 base, with 6 bases between. CDR1 and CDR2 from the germline V gene are SGHAT and FQNNGV. The CDR3 runs to 14 residues. In DNA form, the CDR3 reads TGTGCCAGCAGCCAACGGTCTGGGGCCAACGTCCTGACTTTC. Amino acids: CASSQRSGANVLTF.